This note documents a single TCR beta chain sequence. Unique molecular identifiers tagged every individual TCR cDNA molecule. MiXCR was run by TCRdb on the 5' RACE reads, yielding one entry per CDR3 protein. The sample lists some 40,000 distinct CDR3 sequences, about 5.2% occurring once. Trimming took off 2 bases at V and 5 bases at J, with 13 bases between the two ends. CDR3 length: 14 amino acids. Per the germline V gene, CDR1 is SGHDT and CDR2 is YYEEEE. This record comes from a study of spatial heterogeneity in lung cancer. As for the study in general: Detected beta-chain sequences consistently exceeded alpha-chain sequences.

Time point defined: sample taken at primary tumor resection. TCRs were sequenced from unsorted whole RNA of tumor, nontumor lung or PBMC. This chain links TRBV5-6 with TRBJ2-5, with D possibly matching TRBD2 (5 bases). The sample was PBMCs, taken at surgery. The receptor comes from a female donor with early-stage non-small cell lung cancer. The CDR3 coding sequence is TGTGCCAGCAGCTTTTCCGGGAATCCGGAGACCCAGTACTTC. This sequence encodes CASSFSGNPETQYF.